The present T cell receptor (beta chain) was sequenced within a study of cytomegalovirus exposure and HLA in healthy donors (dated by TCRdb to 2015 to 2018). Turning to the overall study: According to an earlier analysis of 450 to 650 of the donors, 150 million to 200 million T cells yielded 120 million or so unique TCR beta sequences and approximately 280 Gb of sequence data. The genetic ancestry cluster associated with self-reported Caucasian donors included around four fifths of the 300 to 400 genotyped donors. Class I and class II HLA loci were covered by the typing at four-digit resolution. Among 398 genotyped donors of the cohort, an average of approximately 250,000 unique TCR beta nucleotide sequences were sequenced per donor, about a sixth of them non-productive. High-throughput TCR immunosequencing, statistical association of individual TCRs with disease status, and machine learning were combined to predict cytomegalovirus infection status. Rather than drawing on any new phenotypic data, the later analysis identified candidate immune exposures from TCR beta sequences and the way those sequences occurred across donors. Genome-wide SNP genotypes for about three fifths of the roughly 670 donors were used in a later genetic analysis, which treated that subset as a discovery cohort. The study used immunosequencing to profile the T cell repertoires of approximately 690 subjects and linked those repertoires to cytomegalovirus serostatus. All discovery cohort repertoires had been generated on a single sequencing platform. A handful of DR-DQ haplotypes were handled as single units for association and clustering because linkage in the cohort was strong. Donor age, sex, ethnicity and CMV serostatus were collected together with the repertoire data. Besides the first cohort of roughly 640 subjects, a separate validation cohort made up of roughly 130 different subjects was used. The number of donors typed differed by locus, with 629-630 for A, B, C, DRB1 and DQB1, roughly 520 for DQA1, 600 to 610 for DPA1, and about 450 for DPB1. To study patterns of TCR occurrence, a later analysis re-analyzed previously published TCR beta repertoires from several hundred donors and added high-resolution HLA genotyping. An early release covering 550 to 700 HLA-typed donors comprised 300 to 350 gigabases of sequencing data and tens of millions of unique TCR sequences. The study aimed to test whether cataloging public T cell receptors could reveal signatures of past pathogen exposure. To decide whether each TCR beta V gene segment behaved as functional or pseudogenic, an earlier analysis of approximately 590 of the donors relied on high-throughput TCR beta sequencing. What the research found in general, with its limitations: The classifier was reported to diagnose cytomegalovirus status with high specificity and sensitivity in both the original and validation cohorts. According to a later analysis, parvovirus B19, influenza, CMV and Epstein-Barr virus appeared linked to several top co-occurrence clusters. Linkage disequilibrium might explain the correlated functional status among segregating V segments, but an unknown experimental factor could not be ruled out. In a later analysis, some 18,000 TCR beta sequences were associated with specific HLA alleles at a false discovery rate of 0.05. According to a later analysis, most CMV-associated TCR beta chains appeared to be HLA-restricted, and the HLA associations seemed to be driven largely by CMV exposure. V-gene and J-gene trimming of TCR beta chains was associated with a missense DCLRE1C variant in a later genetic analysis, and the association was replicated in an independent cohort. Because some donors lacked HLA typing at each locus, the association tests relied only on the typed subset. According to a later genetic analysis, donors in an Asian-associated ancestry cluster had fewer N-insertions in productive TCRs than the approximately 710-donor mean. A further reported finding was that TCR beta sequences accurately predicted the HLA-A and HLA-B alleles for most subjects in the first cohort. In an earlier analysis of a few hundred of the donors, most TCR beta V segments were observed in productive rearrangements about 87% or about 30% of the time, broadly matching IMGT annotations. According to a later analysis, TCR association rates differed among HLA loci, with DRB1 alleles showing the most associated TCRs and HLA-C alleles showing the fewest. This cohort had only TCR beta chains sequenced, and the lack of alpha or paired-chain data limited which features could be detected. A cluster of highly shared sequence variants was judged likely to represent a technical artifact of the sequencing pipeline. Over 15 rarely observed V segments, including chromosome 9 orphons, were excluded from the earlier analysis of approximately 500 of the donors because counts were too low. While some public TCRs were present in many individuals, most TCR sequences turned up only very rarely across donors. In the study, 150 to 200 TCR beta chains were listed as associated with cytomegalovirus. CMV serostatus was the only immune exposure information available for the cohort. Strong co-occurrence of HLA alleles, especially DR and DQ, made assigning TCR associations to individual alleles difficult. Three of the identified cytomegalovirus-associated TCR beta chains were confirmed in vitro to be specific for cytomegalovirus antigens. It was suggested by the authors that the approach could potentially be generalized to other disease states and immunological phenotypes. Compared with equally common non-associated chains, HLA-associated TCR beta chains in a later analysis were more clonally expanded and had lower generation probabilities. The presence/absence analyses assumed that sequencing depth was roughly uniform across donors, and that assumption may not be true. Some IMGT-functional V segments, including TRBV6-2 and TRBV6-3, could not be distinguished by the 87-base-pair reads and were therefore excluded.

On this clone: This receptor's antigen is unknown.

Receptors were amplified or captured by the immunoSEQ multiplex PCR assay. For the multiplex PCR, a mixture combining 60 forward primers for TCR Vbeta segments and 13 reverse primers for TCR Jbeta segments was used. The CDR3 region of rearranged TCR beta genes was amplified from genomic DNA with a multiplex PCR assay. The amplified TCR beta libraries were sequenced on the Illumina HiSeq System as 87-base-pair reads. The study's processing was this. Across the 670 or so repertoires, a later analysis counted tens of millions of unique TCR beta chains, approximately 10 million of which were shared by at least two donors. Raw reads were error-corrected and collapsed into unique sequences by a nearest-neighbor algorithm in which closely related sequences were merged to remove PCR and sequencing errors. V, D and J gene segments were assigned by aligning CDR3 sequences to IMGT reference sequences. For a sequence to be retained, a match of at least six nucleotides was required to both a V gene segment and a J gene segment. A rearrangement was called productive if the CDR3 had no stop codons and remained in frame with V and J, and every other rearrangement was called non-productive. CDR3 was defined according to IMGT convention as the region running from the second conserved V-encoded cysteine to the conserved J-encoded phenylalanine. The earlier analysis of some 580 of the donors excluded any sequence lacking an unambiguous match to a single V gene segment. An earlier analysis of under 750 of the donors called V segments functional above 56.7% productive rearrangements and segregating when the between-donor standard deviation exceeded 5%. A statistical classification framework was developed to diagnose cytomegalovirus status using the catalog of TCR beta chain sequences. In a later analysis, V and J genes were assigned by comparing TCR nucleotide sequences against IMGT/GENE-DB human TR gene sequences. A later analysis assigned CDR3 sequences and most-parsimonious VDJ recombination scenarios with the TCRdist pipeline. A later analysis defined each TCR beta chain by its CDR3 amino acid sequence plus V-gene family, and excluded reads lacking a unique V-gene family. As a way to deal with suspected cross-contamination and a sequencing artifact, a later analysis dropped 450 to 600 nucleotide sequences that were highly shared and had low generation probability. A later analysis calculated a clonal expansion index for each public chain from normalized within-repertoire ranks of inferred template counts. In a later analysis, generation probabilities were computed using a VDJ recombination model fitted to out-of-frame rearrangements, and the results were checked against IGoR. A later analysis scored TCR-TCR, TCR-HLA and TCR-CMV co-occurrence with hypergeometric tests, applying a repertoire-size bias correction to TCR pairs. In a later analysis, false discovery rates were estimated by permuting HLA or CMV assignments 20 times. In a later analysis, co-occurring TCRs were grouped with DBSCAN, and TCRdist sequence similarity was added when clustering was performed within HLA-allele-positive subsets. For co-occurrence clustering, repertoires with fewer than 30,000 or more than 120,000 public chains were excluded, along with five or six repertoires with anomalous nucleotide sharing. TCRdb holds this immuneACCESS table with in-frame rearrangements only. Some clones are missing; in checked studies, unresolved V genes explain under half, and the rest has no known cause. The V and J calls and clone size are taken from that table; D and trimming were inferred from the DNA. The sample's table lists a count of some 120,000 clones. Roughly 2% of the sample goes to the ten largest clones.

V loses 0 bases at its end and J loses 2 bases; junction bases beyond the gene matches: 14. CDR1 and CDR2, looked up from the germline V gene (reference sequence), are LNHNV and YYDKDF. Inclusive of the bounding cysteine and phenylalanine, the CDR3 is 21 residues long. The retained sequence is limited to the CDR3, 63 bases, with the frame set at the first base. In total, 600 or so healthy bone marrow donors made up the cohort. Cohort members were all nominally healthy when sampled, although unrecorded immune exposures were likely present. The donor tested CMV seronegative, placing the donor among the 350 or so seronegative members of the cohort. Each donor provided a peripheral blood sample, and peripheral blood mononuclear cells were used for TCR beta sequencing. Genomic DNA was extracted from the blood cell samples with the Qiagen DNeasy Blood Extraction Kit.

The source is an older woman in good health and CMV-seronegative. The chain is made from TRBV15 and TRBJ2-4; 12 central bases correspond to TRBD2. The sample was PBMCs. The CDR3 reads CATSRDLPQSLAGGSKNIQYF. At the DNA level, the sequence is TGTGCCACCAGCAGAGACCTCCCCCAGTCACTAGCGGGAGGATCCAAAAACATTCAGTACTTC.